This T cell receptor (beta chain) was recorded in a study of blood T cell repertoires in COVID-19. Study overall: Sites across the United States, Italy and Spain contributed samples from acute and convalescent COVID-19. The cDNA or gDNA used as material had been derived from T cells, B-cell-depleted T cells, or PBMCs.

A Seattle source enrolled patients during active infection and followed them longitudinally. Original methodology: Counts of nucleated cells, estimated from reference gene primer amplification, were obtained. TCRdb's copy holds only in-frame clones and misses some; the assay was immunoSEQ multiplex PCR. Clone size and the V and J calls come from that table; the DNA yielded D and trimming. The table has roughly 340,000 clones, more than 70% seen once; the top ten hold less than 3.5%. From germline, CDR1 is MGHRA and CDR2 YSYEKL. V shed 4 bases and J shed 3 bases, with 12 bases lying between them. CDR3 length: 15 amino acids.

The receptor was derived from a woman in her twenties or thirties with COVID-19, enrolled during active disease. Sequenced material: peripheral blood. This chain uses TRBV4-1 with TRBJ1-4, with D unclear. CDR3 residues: CASSPPGEANEKLFF. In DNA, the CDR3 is TGCGCCAGCAGCCCACCCGGGGAGGCTAATGAAAAACTGTTTTTT.